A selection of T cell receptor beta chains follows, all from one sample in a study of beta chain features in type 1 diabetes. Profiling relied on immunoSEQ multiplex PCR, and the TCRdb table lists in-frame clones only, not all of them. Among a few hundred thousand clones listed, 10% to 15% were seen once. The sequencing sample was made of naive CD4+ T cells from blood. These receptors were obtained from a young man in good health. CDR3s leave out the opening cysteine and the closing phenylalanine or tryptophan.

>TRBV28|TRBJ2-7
ASSSPASGGDYEQY
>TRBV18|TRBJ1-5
ASSPRGPSNQPQH
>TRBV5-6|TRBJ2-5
ASSRRTSGSETQY
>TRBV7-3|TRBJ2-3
ASSSRGSSDTQY
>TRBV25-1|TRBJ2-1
ASSPGLDYNEQF
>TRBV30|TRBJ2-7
AWSRGQAYEQY
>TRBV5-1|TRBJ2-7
ASSLGPGGVTYEQY
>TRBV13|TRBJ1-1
ASSSTQGRGAF
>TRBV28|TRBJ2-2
ASSGVALGELF
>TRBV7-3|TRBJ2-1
ASSLSGNEQF
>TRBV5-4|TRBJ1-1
ASSHINTEAF
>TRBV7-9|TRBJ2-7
ASSSRQGLGEQY
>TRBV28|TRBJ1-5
ASSFWQLNQPQH
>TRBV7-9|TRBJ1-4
ASSLAGGGEKLF
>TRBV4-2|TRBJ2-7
ASSQESQVGYYEQY
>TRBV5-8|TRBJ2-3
ASSLGSSRTDTQY
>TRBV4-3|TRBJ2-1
ASSQDPSAASYNEQF
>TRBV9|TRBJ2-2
ASSPMGAGGVVGELF
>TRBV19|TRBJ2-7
ASSTGTGNYEQY
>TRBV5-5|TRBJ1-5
ASSQQGNQPQH
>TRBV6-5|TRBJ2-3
ASSRGLAMDTQY
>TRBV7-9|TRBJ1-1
ASSSPTGDMNTEAF
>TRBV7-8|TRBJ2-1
ASSLAGESREQF
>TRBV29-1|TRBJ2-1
SVQTGNEQF
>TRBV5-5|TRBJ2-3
ASSLRQWTPSTDTQY
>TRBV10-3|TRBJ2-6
AIAIGTGLRANVLT
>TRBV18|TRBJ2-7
ASSPFRDRVTAEQY
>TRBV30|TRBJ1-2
AWSLGQGAGYT
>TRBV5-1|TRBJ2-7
ASSFGGRLHEQY
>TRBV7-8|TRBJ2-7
ASSPFDEQY